The 26 T cell receptor beta chains below all came from one sample that was sequenced in a study of CD8 T cells in Susac syndrome. Reverse transcription of roughly 0.5 to 1 ug RNA used random hexamers. TCRdb fed the immunoSEQ multiplex PCR reads into MiXCR, producing one record per CDR3 protein. The sample records 150,000 or so distinct CDR3 sequences, approximately 95% being singletons. The sequencing sample was made of CD4+ T cells from PBMCs. Every receptor here comes from a human donor with multiple sclerosis.

V and J are TRBV27 and TRBJ1-3, with TRBD1 matching 8 bases. The germline gives CDR1 MNHEY, CDR2 SMNVEV (reference sequence). This CDR3 has 14 residues. V lost 4 bases, J lost 2 bases, and 1 base stayed unmatched. CDR3 coding DNA: TGTGCCAGCAGTTCGACAGGGGCTGGAAACACCATATATTTT. Translated, it gives CASSSTGAGNTIYF.

The V and J genes are TRBV11-2 and TRBJ1-3; no clear D. This CDR3 has 14 amino acids. Per the germline V gene, CDR1 is SGHAT and CDR2 is FQNNGV. The V gene lost 7 bases and the J gene lost 4 bases, with 14 bases spanning the gap. CDR3 in DNA: TGTGCCAGCACCGCTCCTCTCTCCGGAAACACCATATATTTT. Residues: CASTAPLSGNTIYF.

The genes are TRBV4-2 and TRBJ2-3; unclear D gene. CDR1 LGHNA and CDR2 YNFKEQ come from the germline V gene. V lost 8 bases to trimming and J lost 0 bases, with 6 bases between them. The CDR3 covers 12 residues. The CDR3 region is CASGQSTDTQYF. In DNA form, the CDR3 reads TGTGCCAGCGGGCAGAGCACAGATACGCAGTATTTT.

This clonotype appeared a few times. V and J are TRBV3-1 and TRBJ2-7; 10 positions match TRBD2. The ends lost 2 bases at V and 3 bases at J; junction bases unmatched: 7. CDR3 length: 16 amino acids. Germline CDR1 and CDR2: LGHDT and YNNKEL (reference sequence). The CDR3 here is CASSQPGTSAFYEQYF. CDR3 coding DNA: TGTGCCAGCAGCCAACCCGGGACTAGCGCCTTCTACGAGCAGTACTTC.

The chain is built from TRBV5-4 and TRBJ1-2, with 7 positions matching TRBD1. There are 13 residues in the CDR3. The germline V gene encodes CDR1 SGHNT and CDR2 YYREEE (reference sequence). V lost 0 bases and J lost 8; bases outside the gene matches: 4. CDR3: CASSLETGRGYTF. The CDR3 DNA reads TGTGCCAGCAGCTTGGAGACAGGGAGAGGCTACACCTTC.

The gene calls are TRBV7-8 and TRBJ1-5, with a tentative D call TRBD1 (5 bases). CDR3 length: 16 amino acids. CDR1 and CDR2 (germline): SGHVS, FQNEAQ. V lost 5 bases and J 2 bases, leaving 16 bases between the germline ends. The CDR3 nucleotides read TGTGCCAGCAGCAGAGGCGTGGGGCTCGGCAATCAGCCCCAGCATTTT. The encoded protein is CASSRGVGLGNQPQHF.

This sequence joins TRBV30 and TRBJ2-2, with D unclear. Germline V CDR1 and CDR2: GTSNPN, SVGIG (reference sequence). This CDR3 has 15 residues. Deletions cut 6 bases from V and 4 bases from J, with 18 bases between. CDR3 DNA sequence: TGTGCCTGCCCCCCCCCGGCGCACTCCACCGGGGAGCTGTTTTTT. Translating gives CACPPPAHSTGELFF.

This clonotype occurred a few times. This chain uses TRBV6-6 with TRBJ2-2; no clear D gene. This CDR3 has 12 residues. Germline V gene sequence: CDR1 MNHNY, CDR2 SVGAGI (reference sequence). Deletions cut 2 bases from V and 6 bases from J, with 4 bases between. CDR3 amino acids: CASSYGPGELFF. Written as DNA, the CDR3 is TGTGCCAGCAGTTACGGTCCCGGGGAGCTGTTTTTT.

The chain recombines TRBV14 with TRBJ2-5; the D call may be TRBD1 or TRBD2 (5 bases each). The CDR3 has 15 residues. Germline loops: CDR1 SGHDN, CDR2 FVKESK. V lost 2 bases, J lost 4 bases, and 14 bases lay in between. The CDR3 sequence is CASSQFKGPGETQYF. As DNA, the CDR3 is TGTGCCAGCAGCCAATTCAAGGGACCAGGAGAGACCCAGTACTTC.

The V gene is TRBV3-1, the J gene TRBJ2-3; 7 positions agree with TRBD2. V trimming: 1 base; J trimming: 4 bases; junction bases outside the gene matches: 8. Germline V gene sequence: CDR1 LGHDT, CDR2 YNNKEL (reference sequence). CDR3 length equals 16 residues. This CDR3 is CASSQGSGIRADTQYF. The CDR3 DNA reads as TGTGCCAGCAGCCAAGGGAGCGGGATTAGAGCAGATACGCAGTATTTT.

The chain is built from TRBV30 and TRBJ2-7; TRBD1 agrees at 10 bases. Trimming removed 4 bases from V and 4 bases from J; junction bases left unmatched: 4. This CDR3 has 13 amino acids. Germline V gene data show CDR1 as GTSNPN and CDR2 as SVGIG (reference sequence). CDR3 amino acids: CAWKKGQGYEQYF. The CDR3 DNA follows: TGTGCCTGGAAAAAGGGACAGGGGTACGAGCAGTACTTC.

This clonotype has only one observation. The rearrangement uses TRBV28 and TRBJ2-1; 9 positions match TRBD1. Germline V gene sequence: CDR1 MDHEN, CDR2 SYDVKM. The length of the CDR3 is 15 residues. Trimming removed 5 bases from V and 7 bases from J; junction bases left unmatched: 9. The CDR3, as DNA: TGTGCCAGCAGTCCCGGGACAGGGATGAGGAATGAGCAGTTCTTC. Translating it yields CASSPGTGMRNEQFF. Full variable domain (remainder filled in from reference TRBV28 and TRBJ2-1): DVKVTQSSRYLVKRTGEKVFLECVQDMDHENMFWYRQDPGLGLRLIYFSYDVKMKEKGDIPEGYSVSREKKERFSLILESASTNQTSMYLCASSPGTGMRNEQFFGPGTRLTVL.

The genes are TRBV4-3 and TRBJ2-7; D gene ambiguous. The CDR3 extends over 15 amino acids. V lost 1 base and J 0 bases, leaving 10 bases between the germline ends. In germline, CDR1 is LGHNA, CDR2 YSLEER. CDR3 in amino acids: CASSQVYGPSYEQYF. The DNA of the CDR3 is TGCGCCAGCAGCCAAGTGTACGGCCCCTCCTACGAGCAGTACTTC.

The genes are TRBV20-1 and TRBJ1-5; the D gene is possibly TRBD1 (5 bases). Germline V lookup: CDR1 DFQATT, CDR2 SNEGSKA (reference sequence). Trimming removed 2 bases from V and 2 bases from J, with 7 bases in between. The CDR3 runs to 13 residues. CDR3 in amino acids: CSARLGGNQPQHF. DNA of the CDR3: TGCAGTGCTAGATTAGGGGGCAATCAGCCCCAGCATTTT.

This clonotype was recorded once. V gene TRBV5-4 combines with J gene TRBJ2-2; D gene uncertain. Germline CDR1 reads SGHNT; CDR2 reads YYREEE (reference sequence). Trimming removed 3 bases at V and 2 bases at J, with 11 bases between. CDR3 length equals 15 residues. The DNA of the CDR3 is TGTGCCAGCAGCTCCCATGCCGGTAACACCGGGGAGCTGTTTTTT. The encoded protein is CASSSHAGNTGELFF.

The V and J genes are TRBV6-1 and TRBJ2-5; the match to TRBD2 covers 12 bases. Germline V gene sequence: CDR1 MNHNS, CDR2 SASEGT. The CDR3 has 15 amino acids. With V trimmed by 6 bases and J by 4 bases, 6 bases remained unmatched. Here the CDR3 reads CASREPGLAGETQYF. CDR3 nucleotide sequence: TGTGCCAGCAGGGAACCGGGACTAGCGGGAGAGACCCAGTACTTC.

Here the CDR3 DNA reads TGTGCCAGCAGGGCGGGGCTGACTGAAGCTTTCTTT. It codes for CASRAGLTEAFF. The chain links TRBV2 to TRBJ1-1; weak D call: TRBD1 (5 bases). The CDR3 has 12 residues. V lost 6 bases, J lost 5 bases, and 10 bases lay in between. Germline V gene sequence: CDR1 SNHLY, CDR2 FYNNEI.

The V and J genes are TRBV19 and TRBJ1-1; D is unresolved. The ends were cut back, 5 bases at V and 4 bases at J, with 14 bases in the middle. From germline, CDR1 is LNHDA and CDR2 SQIVND (reference sequence). This CDR3 contains 14 residues. CDR3 sequence (DNA): TGTGCCAGTAGTTTTGCCGGGGTCGGCACTGAAGCTTTCTTT. Translation gives CASSFAGVGTEAFF. The whole variable domain, remainder taken from reference TRBV19 and TRBJ1-1, is DGGITQSPKYLFRKEGQNVTLSCEQNLNHDAMYWYRQDPGQGLRLIYYSQIVNDFQKGDIAEGYSVSREKKESFPLTVTSAQKNPTAFYLCASSFAGVGTEAFFGQGTRLTVV.

The genes are TRBV7-6 and TRBJ2-7, with D possibly matching TRBD1 (6 bases). There are 14 residues in the CDR3. The V and J ends lost 1 base and 5 bases respectively, with 12 bases between them. Germline CDR1 reads SGHVS; CDR2 reads FNYEAQ. CDR3 nucleotides: TGTGCCAGCAGCTTAGGTGGACAGATCCACGAGCAGTACTTC. This gives the protein CASSLGGQIHEQYF.

This rearrangement joins TRBV2 to TRBJ2-4, with 8 positions matching TRBD2. The length of the CDR3 is 14 residues. Germline V gene sequence: CDR1 SNHLY, CDR2 FYNNEI. With 7 bases clipped from V and 7 bases from J, the junction kept 9 bases outside the gene matches. This CDR3 reads CASNPRSSGNIQYF. The CDR3 DNA follows: TGTGCCAGCAATCCGAGGTCTAGCGGGAACATTCAGTACTTC.

The V call is TRBV20-1, the J call TRBJ1-1, with TRBD1 as a possible D gene (5 bases). The CDR3 loop spans 14 amino acids. The germline V and J ends were trimmed by 5 bases and 0 bases, with 13 bases remaining between them. Looked up from germline, CDR1 is DFQATT and CDR2 is SNEGSKA (reference sequence). For the CDR3, the DNA is TGCAGTGCTTGGGGCCAATCGGTGAACACTGAAGCTTTCTTT. Residues: CSAWGQSVNTEAFF.

The chain recombines TRBV13 with TRBJ1-4; 8 bases align to TRBD1. Germline CDR1 PRHDT, CDR2 FYEKMQ (reference sequence). V trimming: 3 bases; J trimming: 8 bases; junction bases outside the gene matches: 5. The CDR3 runs 14 residues. CDR3 nucleotides: TGTGCCAGCAGCTTGGGGACAGGCGGCGAAAAACTGTTTTTT. Amino acid sequence: CASSLGTGGEKLFF.

For this clonotype: The germline gene is not matched at one end of the junction; a read error may be the cause. This chain uses TRBV15 with TRBJ1-2; no reliable D call. From germline, CDR1 is LNHNV and CDR2 YYDKDF (reference sequence). The CDR3 runs 15 residues. DNA for the CDR3: TGTGCCACCAGCAGAGTAAATTTGGGGAGCCTCCCAAGGGACTTC. This codes for CATSRVNLGSLPRDF.

The V and J genes are TRBV30 and TRBJ1-5; D gene unclear. CDR3 size: 12 residues. The germline gives CDR1 GTSNPN, CDR2 SVGIG (reference sequence). The V end was cut by 2 bases, the J end by 7 bases, with 9 bases between. The CDR3 region is CAWSFTEQPQHF. DNA for the CDR3: TGTGCCTGGAGTTTCACCGAGCAGCCCCAGCATTTT.

V gene TRBV30 combines with J gene TRBJ1-2; D not resolved. Trimming took 2 bases from V and 8 from J, leaving 12 bases between them. Germline V lookup: CDR1 GTSNPN, CDR2 SVGIG (reference sequence). The CDR3 totals 12 residues. The CDR3 loop is CAWSTDDPGYTF. CDR3 bases: TGTGCCTGGAGTACGGACGATCCCGGCTACACCTTC.

The V call is TRBV12-3 or TRBV12-4, the J call TRBJ1-1, with D perhaps matching TRBD1 (6 bases). CDR3 length: 14 amino acids. V dropped 4 bases and J dropped 3 bases, with 12 bases sitting between them. In DNA form, the CDR3 reads TGTGCCAGCAGTTCCCCCACAGGGTACACTGAAGCTTTCTTT. Amino acids: CASSSPTGYTEAFF.